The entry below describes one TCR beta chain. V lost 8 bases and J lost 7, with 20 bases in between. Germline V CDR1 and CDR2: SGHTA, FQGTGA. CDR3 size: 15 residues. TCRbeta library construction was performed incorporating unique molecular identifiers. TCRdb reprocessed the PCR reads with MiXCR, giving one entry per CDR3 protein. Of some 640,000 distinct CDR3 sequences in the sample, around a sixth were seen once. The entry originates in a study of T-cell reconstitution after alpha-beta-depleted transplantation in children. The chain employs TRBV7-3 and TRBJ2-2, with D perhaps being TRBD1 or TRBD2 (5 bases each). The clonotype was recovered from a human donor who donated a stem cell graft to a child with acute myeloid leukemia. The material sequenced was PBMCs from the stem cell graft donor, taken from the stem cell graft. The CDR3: CASSPNGVQGGELFF. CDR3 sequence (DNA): TGTGCCAGCTCACCGAACGGGGTTCAGGGCGGGGAGCTGTTTTTT.